This TCR beta chain originates from a study of post-analysis software for immune sequencing data. Study-wide points: Several TRBV segments (TRBV5-6, TRBV5-1 and TRBV20-1 among them) occurred more frequently in patients than in controls. A significant reduction in normalized Chao1 diversity was observed in multiple sclerosis patients versus controls.

TCR beta cDNA libraries had unique molecular identifiers. TCRdb recomputed calls from the PCR reads with MiXCR, one row per CDR3 protein. The sample lists 800,000 to 950,000 distinct CDR3 sequences, roughly half occurring once. Trimming shortened V by 4 bases and J by 2 bases, and 19 bases separated the two germline ends. Germline lookup yields CDR1 SGHRS and CDR2 YFSETQ. CDR3 length: 16 amino acids. Concerning this clonotype itself: The antigen remains undetermined.

The TCR was taken from a girl between 10 and 17 years old with multiple sclerosis. Sequencing was carried out using blood. This rearrangement joins TRBV5-1 to TRBJ2-7, with D tentatively TRBD1 (5 bases). CDR3 in DNA: TGCGCCAGCAGCCTCCGTGGGGCATCAAAGGCCTACGAGCAGTACTTC. It is translated as CASSLRGASKAYEQYF.